The next 30 T cell receptor beta chains were all read from a single sample in a study of blood T cell repertoires in COVID-19. The assay was immunoSEQ multiplex PCR, and TCRdb's table has in-frame clones only and misses some. The repertoire holds about 190,000 clones, with roughly 84% as singletons. Input material: peripheral blood. The receptor set was obtained from a human donor in a cohort sampled during active COVID-19.

In regard to this clone: This sample includes further DNA sequences coding for the same CDR3. J is TRBJ2-1 and V is TRBV19, with unresolved D. CDR3 length: 12 amino acids. CDR1 is LNHDA and CDR2 is SQIVND in the germline V gene (reference sequence). V was pared by 6 bases and J by 4 bases, with 7 bases between. The CDR3 coding sequence is TGTGCCAGTAGCACCGGGTACAATGAGCAGTTCTTC. Its protein product is CASSTGYNEQFF.

This chain joins TRBV28 and TRBJ1-2, with a weak D call TRBD1 (6 bases). Trimming cost V 5 bases and J 4 bases, with 14 bases left between them. The germline gives CDR1 MDHEN, CDR2 SYDVKM. The CDR3 covers 14 residues. CDR3 residues: CASSPRDIFYGYTF. CDR3 bases: TGTGCCAGCAGTCCCCGGGACATATTCTATGGCTACACCTTC.

The V gene is TRBV6-6, the J gene TRBJ2-5, with TRBD2 matching over 9 bases. CDR1 MNHNY and CDR2 SVGAGI come from the germline V gene (reference sequence). The CDR3 consists of 12 residues. V lost 8 bases and J lost 7; bases outside the gene matches: 5. CDR3 in DNA: TGTGCCAGCTGGGCGGGGGGGTGGACCCAGTACTTC. It encodes CASWAGGWTQYF.

The chain has TRBV11-2 and TRBJ2-2; 8 nucleotides align to TRBD2. V shed 1 base, J shed 3 bases, and the junction held 7 bases outside the gene matches. This CDR3 has 17 residues. Germline CDR1 reads SGHAT; CDR2 reads FQNNGV. The CDR3, as DNA: TGTGCCAGCAGCTTAGGGCCTAGCGGGCCGCACACCGGGGAGCTGTTTTTT. This encodes CASSLGPSGPHTGELFF.

The chain uses TRBV18 and TRBJ2-7; 9 nucleotides match TRBD1. CDR1 is KGHSH and CDR2 is LQKENI in the germline V gene. V dropped 5 bases and J dropped 0; count of bases not matched to a gene: 5. The CDR3 contains 15 residues. CDR3 DNA sequence: TGTGCCAGCTCAGCCGGGACAGGGTTCTCCTACGAGCAGTACTTC. Protein sequence: CASSAGTGFSYEQYF.

This clone was recorded only once. The chain links TRBV30 to TRBJ2-7; TRBD1 matches 10 bases. The J segment lost 4 bases and the V segment lost 5 bases, leaving 2 bases of the junction unmatched. Germline V gene sequence: CDR1 GTSNPN, CDR2 SVGIG (reference sequence). The CDR3 spans 12 residues. The CDR3 sequence: CAWRDRGYEQYF. The CDR3 coding sequence is TGTGCCTGGCGGGACAGGGGTTACGAGCAGTACTTC.

The chain carries TRBV3-1 (or the pseudogene TRBV3-2) and TRBJ2-5; the D gene is possibly TRBD1 (6 bases). V was shortened by 4 bases and J by 4 bases, with 13 bases between the two germline ends. The V gene's germline CDR1 is LGHDT and CDR2 YNNKEL (reference sequence). This CDR3 has 14 residues. The CDR3 loop is CASSLRGTGETQYF. The CDR3 region has the DNA TGTGCCAGCAGCCTCAGGGGAACCGGAGAGACCCAGTACTTC.

This clone has a handful of counts. This chain connects TRBV6-5 to TRBJ2-7, with a weak D call TRBD1 (5 bases). V lost 7 bases and J lost 3, with 13 bases in between. The V gene's germline CDR1 is MNHEY and CDR2 SVGAGI. The CDR3 has 13 amino acids. For the CDR3, the DNA is TGTGCCAGCACCGTAGGACACGGCTACGAGCAGTACGTC. Residues: CASTVGHGYEQYV.

J is TRBJ1-5 and V is TRBV5-1; D ambiguous. V was shortened by 0 bases and J by 3 bases, with 13 bases between the two germline ends. Per the germline V gene, CDR1 is SGHRS and CDR2 is YFSETQ. CDR3 length equals 16 residues. CDR3 region: CASSLVPGDNNQPQHF. The CDR3 DNA reads as TGCGCCAGCAGCTTGGTCCCCGGGGATAACAATCAGCCCCAGCATTTT.

DNA of the CDR3: TGTGCCATCAGTGAGTATCCAGGTGGCACAGATACGCAGTATTTT. It is translated as CAISEYPGGTDTQYF. The J gene is TRBJ2-3, the V gene TRBV10-3; D uncertain. The CDR3 is 15 amino acids. V dropped 1 base and J dropped 1 base, with 9 bases sitting between them. Germline lookup yields CDR1 ENHRY and CDR2 SYGVKD.

The gene calls are TRBV6-4 and TRBJ2-7; 7 positions match TRBD1. The CDR3 length is 15 residues. Germline lookup yields CDR1 MRHNA and CDR2 SNTAGT. Losses at the gene ends were 8 bases for V and 2 bases for J; bases not matched to a gene: 12. The CDR3 region has the DNA TGTGCCAGCCTGACCAGCGACAGGGCAGCCTACGAGCAGTACGTC. Translating gives CASLTSDRAAYEQYV.

The chain links TRBV6-5 to TRBJ1-1; the D is unclear. CDR1 MNHEY and CDR2 SVGAGI come from the germline V gene. V lost 0 bases and J lost 5, with 16 bases in between. CDR3 length equals 16 residues. The CDR3 spells CASSYSGVVGKTEAFF. In DNA, the CDR3 is TGTGCCAGCAGTTACTCGGGAGTTGTGGGTAAGACTGAAGCTTTCTTT.

The chain has TRBV15 and TRBJ1-6; no reliable D call. The ends were cut back, 0 bases at V and 9 bases at J, with 3 bases in the middle. This CDR3 is 12 amino acids long. In germline, CDR1 is LNHNV, CDR2 YYDKDF (reference sequence). The CDR3, as DNA: TGTGCCACCAGCAGAGATAGTTCACCCCTCCACTTT. This codes for CATSRDSSPLHF.

The rearrangement uses TRBV6-5 and TRBJ1-1, with D possibly matching TRBD1 (5 bases). The CDR3 contains 14 residues. CDR1 and CDR2 (germline): MNHEY, SVGAGI. Trimming took off 6 bases at V and 2 bases at J, with 13 bases between the two ends. The CDR3 DNA sequence: TGTGCCAGCAGGATACAGGCTGTAAACACTGAAGCTTTCTTT. This encodes CASRIQAVNTEAFF.

V usage is TRBV6-5 and J usage is TRBJ2-1; 10 nucleotides match TRBD2. Trimming removed 6 bases from V and 4 bases from J; junction bases left unmatched: 6. This CDR3 has 15 residues. Germline V lookup: CDR1 MNHEY, CDR2 SVGAGI. Written as DNA, the CDR3 is TGTGCCAGCAGCGCGAGCGGGAGGGAGTACAATGAGCAGTTCTTC. Translating it yields CASSASGREYNEQFF.

Of note for this clone: Other DNA sequences in this sample translate to the same CDR3. The rearrangement uses TRBV3-1 (or the pseudogene TRBV3-2) and TRBJ1-1; tentative D call: TRBD1 (5 bases). The V gene lost 5 bases and the J gene lost 1 base, with 8 bases spanning the gap. The CDR3 length is 13 residues. Germline V lookup: CDR1 LGHDT, CDR2 YNNKEL (reference sequence). The CDR3 DNA follows: TGTGCCAGCAGCGGACACACGAACACTGAAGCTTTCTTT. Its translation is CASSGHTNTEAFF.

This clone has a single count. The V and J genes are TRBV5-1 and TRBJ2-2; 7 nucleotides align to TRBD2. Trimming took 2 bases from V and 2 from J; bases not matched to a gene: 3. The CDR3 has 15 amino acids. Per germline, CDR1 SGHRS and CDR2 YFSETQ. For the CDR3, the DNA is TGCGCCAGCAGCTTCGGGACTACCAACACCGGGGAGCTGTTTTTT. It specifies CASSFGTTNTGELFF. Supplemented by reference TRBV5-1 and TRBJ2-2, the full variable domain reads KAGVTQTPRYLIKTRGQQVTLSCSPISGHRSVSWYQQTPGQGLQFLFEYFSETQRNKGNFPGRFSGRQFSNSRSEMNVSTLELGDSALYLCASSFGTTNTGELFFGEGSRLTVL.

This chain uses TRBV6-5 with TRBJ2-7, with D possibly matching TRBD2 (5 bases). V gave up 6 bases and J gave up 7 bases, with 13 bases separating them. Germline CDR1 MNHEY, CDR2 SVGAGI. The CDR3 is made up of 12 amino acids. CDR3 sequence: CASSQRGGEQYV. The CDR3 region has the DNA TGTGCCAGCAGCCAACGGGGTGGGGAGCAGTACGTC.

The V gene is TRBV11-1, the J gene TRBJ2-1; 8 bases agree with TRBD2. The CDR3 is 14 residues long. Per the germline V gene, CDR1 is SGHAT and CDR2 is FQDESV (reference sequence). V shed 5 bases, J shed 5 bases, and the junction held 5 bases outside the gene matches. CDR3 protein: CASSPGLAHNEQFF. CDR3 nucleotides: TGTGCCAGCAGCCCCGGACTAGCTCACAATGAGCAGTTCTTC.

The chain links TRBV28 to TRBJ2-1; 8 bases are a match to TRBD2. Germline loops: CDR1 MDHEN, CDR2 SYDVKM. Trimming took 6 bases from V and 10 from J; bases not matched to a gene: 8. This CDR3 has 13 residues. The CDR3 reads CASRPAGGGEQFF. The DNA for the CDR3 is TGTGCCAGCAGGCCCGCGGGGGGTGGGGAGCAGTTCTTC. Variable domain in full (rest from reference TRBV28 and TRBJ2-1): DVKVTQSSRYLVKRTGEKVFLECVQDMDHENMFWYRQDPGLGLRLIYFSYDVKMKEKGDIPEGYSVSREKKERFSLILESASTNQTSMYLCASRPAGGGEQFFGPGTRLTVL.

V gene TRBV21-1 combines with J gene TRBJ2-7; TRBD1 reflects the table's D call only, with no check against the DNA. TRBV21-1 is given as a pseudogene. The CDR3 spans 14 residues. CDR3 DNA sequence: TGTGCCAGCAGCAAAGGCCGGGACAACTACGAGCAGTACGTC. Amino acid sequence: CASSKGRDNYEQYV.

J is TRBJ2-3 and V is TRBV11-3; D not certain. The CDR3 consists of 12 residues. Germline V CDR1 and CDR2: SGHNT, YENEEA. Trimming left V 2 bases short and J 7 bases short, with 7 bases between. CDR3 nucleotides: TGTGCCAGCAGCTTAAGCATGAATACGCAGTATTTT. It translates to CASSLSMNTQYF.

V usage is TRBV2 and J usage is TRBJ2-7; 12 bases map to TRBD2. Germline CDR1 and CDR2: SNHLY and FYNNEI. J was trimmed by 1 base and V by 5 bases; bases with no gene match: 3. The CDR3 consists of 15 residues. The CDR3: CASSLTSGSSYEQYF. The CDR3 DNA follows: TGTGCCAGCAGTCTGACTAGCGGGAGTTCCTACGAGCAGTACTTC.

V is TRBV28 and J is TRBJ1-3; D not certain. The CDR3 runs to 13 residues. Trimming shortened V by 3 bases and J by 0 bases, and 3 bases separated the two germline ends. The germline gives CDR1 MDHEN, CDR2 SYDVKM. The CDR3 protein is CASSFHSGNTIYF. CDR3 in DNA: TGTGCCAGCAGTTTCCACTCTGGAAACACCATATATTTT.

The chain's CDR3 is CASSVEGREKLFF. CDR3 DNA: TGTGCCAGCAGTGTTGAGGGGAGGGAAAAACTGTTTTTT. This chain uses TRBV2 with TRBJ1-4; tentatively, D is TRBD1 (5 bases). From germline, CDR1 is SNHLY and CDR2 FYNNEI. CDR3 length equals 13 residues. V lost 4 bases to trimming and J lost 8 bases, with 11 bases between them.

The V call is TRBV5-1, the J call TRBJ2-3, with D perhaps matching TRBD1 (6 bases). The ends were cut back, 3 bases at V and 0 bases at J, with 8 bases in the middle. Germline-derived CDR1 and CDR2 are SGHRS and YFSETQ. The length of the CDR3 is 14 residues. CDR3 bases: TGCGCCAGCAGCTACAGGGACAGCACAGATACGCAGTATTTT. It yields the protein CASSYRDSTDTQYF.

The chain has TRBV2 and TRBJ2-7; possible D gene TRBD2, 5 bases. This CDR3 is built from 15 residues. Trimming removed 4 bases at V and 0 bases at J, with 13 bases between. Germline-derived CDR1 and CDR2 are SNHLY and FYNNEI. The CDR3 DNA reads as TGTGCCAGCAGTGGGCTTGGCGGACTCTCCTACGAGCAGTACTTC. Encoded protein: CASSGLGGLSYEQYF.

V usage is TRBV19 and J usage is TRBJ2-1; D is undetermined. V was trimmed by 8 bases and J by 6 bases, leaving 8 bases between them. The length of the CDR3 is 11 residues. Germline lookup yields CDR1 LNHDA and CDR2 SQIVND (reference sequence). The CDR3 DNA sequence: TGTGCCAGTGCGACACCCAATGAGCAGTTCTTC. Protein product: CASATPNEQFF.

This chain joins TRBV5-1 and TRBJ2-3; perhaps TRBD2 as D (6 bases). The CDR3 loop spans 14 amino acids. CDR1 and CDR2 (germline): SGHRS, YFSETQ. V was shortened by 6 bases and J by 5 bases, with 16 bases between the two germline ends. CDR3 protein: CASTGPGTGDTQYF. The DNA of the CDR3 is TGCGCCAGCACTGGTCCGGGGACTGGAGATACGCAGTATTTT.

The gene calls are TRBV18 and TRBJ1-5, with 7 bases lining up with TRBD1. Germline values: CDR1 KGHSH, CDR2 LQKENI. The CDR3 loop spans 17 amino acids. V shed 3 bases, J shed 4 bases, and the junction held 12 bases outside the gene matches. CDR3 coding DNA: TGTGCCAGCTCACCTAACTTAAGGACAGGACTTAATCAGCCCCAGCATTTT. Translated: CASSPNLRTGLNQPQHF.